The 13 T cell receptor beta chains given below trace back to one sample, sequenced in a study of shared clonotypes between healthy human individuals. Naive-designated CD8 cells lacked CD45RO, were positively enriched for CCR7, and omitted terminally differentiated effector memory CD45RA+ cells. The assay was immunoSEQ multiplex PCR, and TCRdb's table has in-frame clones only and misses some. The data contain roughly 2 million clones, roughly 95% of them seen just once; the ten biggest clones take up roughly 1%. Sequencing input: naive CD8+ T cells sorted from blood. The receptors here all came from a young man in good health.

The DNA for the CDR3 is TGCGCCAGCAGTGAGGCCGGGGACGAGCAGTACTTC. Amino acid sequence: CASSEAGDEQYF. The V gene is TRBV10-1, the J gene TRBJ2-7; D perhaps matches TRBD2 (5 bases). Germline V CDR1 and CDR2: WNHNN, SYGVQD (reference sequence). V was trimmed by 2 bases and J by 5 bases, leaving 7 bases between them. The CDR3 runs 12 residues.

This chain links TRBV10-2 with TRBJ2-7, with D unclear. The ends were cut back, 7 bases at V and 4 bases at J, with 11 bases in the middle. There are 12 residues in the CDR3. Germline V gene data show CDR1 as WSHSY and CDR2 as SAAADI. The CDR3 DNA reads as TGCGCCAGCATTTCTGGGTTTTACGAGCAGTACTTC. Protein product: CASISGFYEQYF.

The chain employs TRBV16 and TRBJ1-2; a weak D match, TRBD1 (6 bases). CDR1 and CDR2 (germline): KGHSY, FQNENV. The CDR3 is 12 amino acids. The V end lost 3 bases, the J end lost 7 bases, and 9 bases lay between the germline ends. In DNA form, the CDR3 reads TGTGCCAGCAGCCAGGGGGCGCCTGGCTACACCTTC. Its protein product is CASSQGAPGYTF.

In its sample, this clone was seen a few times. The J gene is TRBJ1-6, the V gene TRBV28; TRBD1 matches at 7 bases. The CDR3 has 14 residues. Trimming removed 7 bases from V and 9 bases from J; junction bases left unmatched: 9. Germline CDR1 MDHEN, CDR2 SYDVKM. The CDR3 DNA reads as TGTGCCAGCACCGCACAGGGGATGGGTTCACCCCTCCACTTT. It encodes CASTAQGMGSPLHF.

This clone was observed a single time. The gene calls are TRBV7-2 and TRBJ2-7, with 12 bases fitting TRBD2. The CDR3 length is 19 residues. Germline-derived CDR1 and CDR2 are SGHTA and FQGNSA. Trimming cost V 1 base and J 1 base; bases outside gene matches: 11. CDR3 in amino acids: CASSLDSAVGLAGSYEQYF. CDR3 nucleotide sequence: TGTGCCAGCAGCTTAGACTCCGCGGTAGGACTAGCGGGATCCTACGAGCAGTACTTC. Supplemented by reference TRBV7-2 and TRBJ2-7, the full variable domain reads GAGVSQSPSNKVTEKGKDVELRCDPISGHTALYWYRQSLGQGLEFLIYFQGNSAPDKSGLPSDRFSAERTGGSVSTLTIQRTQQEDSAVYLCASSLDSAVGLAGSYEQYFGPGTRLTVT.

This chain links TRBV6-5 with TRBJ2-4; D is unresolved. The length of the CDR3 is 13 residues. Per the germline V gene, CDR1 is MNHEY and CDR2 is SVGAGI. The germline V and J ends were trimmed by 0 bases and 5 bases, with 5 bases remaining between them. CDR3 nucleotides: TGTGCCAGCAGTTACTCAACCGAAAACATTCAGTACTTC. Its translation is CASSYSTENIQYF.

V is TRBV9 and J is TRBJ2-2; 8 bases fit TRBD2. Trimming took 2 bases from V and 1 from J; bases not matched to a gene: 4. The CDR3 contains 16 residues. The germline CDR1 and CDR2 sequences are SGDLS and YYNGEE. The CDR3 loop is CASSVELAVNTGELFF. The CDR3 DNA follows: TGTGCCAGCAGCGTCGAACTAGCGGTGAACACCGGGGAGCTGTTTTTT.

V usage is TRBV6-1 and J usage is TRBJ1-5; D is possibly TRBD1 (5 bases). Germline CDR1 reads MNHNS; CDR2 reads SASEGT. The CDR3 length is 15 residues. Trimming removed 7 bases from V and 4 bases from J, with 17 bases in between. CDR3 in amino acids: CASTTSPQGNQPQHF. For the CDR3, the DNA is TGTGCCAGCACCACTTCCCCCCAGGGTAATCAGCCCCAGCATTTT.

The chain uses TRBV2 and TRBJ2-1, with D possibly being TRBD1 (6 bases). Germline CDR1 and CDR2: SNHLY and FYNNEI. This CDR3 is 18 amino acids long. V lost 4 bases and J lost 8, with 27 bases in between. The CDR3 loop is CASSGPQQGERSFYEQFF. As DNA, the CDR3 is TGTGCCAGCAGTGGCCCGCAACAGGGTGAGCGGTCTTTCTATGAGCAGTTCTTC.

This clone was recorded only once. The chain carries TRBV10-1 and TRBJ1-5; a possible D gene is TRBD1 (5 bases). V lost 7 bases, J lost 0 bases, and 25 bases lay in between. The CDR3 runs 19 residues. CDR1 is WNHNN, CDR2 SYGVQD, per germline (reference sequence). The chain's CDR3 is CASIEREGTGFSSNQPQHF. For the CDR3, the DNA is TGCGCCAGCATCGAACGGGAGGGGACTGGTTTTAGTAGCAATCAGCCCCAGCATTTT.

The chain links TRBV7-2 to TRBJ2-5; D remains unclear. In germline, CDR1 is SGHTA, CDR2 FQGNSA. This CDR3 has 13 residues. V was shortened by 3 bases and J by 0 bases, with 5 bases between the two germline ends. CDR3 DNA sequence: TGTGCCAGCAGCTTTGAGTACCAAGAGACCCAGTACTTC. It encodes CASSFEYQETQYF.

This chain joins TRBV27 and TRBJ2-7; maybe TRBD1 (5 bases). Germline CDR1 MNHEY, CDR2 SMNVEV (reference sequence). The length of the CDR3 is 14 residues. Trimming removed 4 bases from V and 6 bases from J, with 16 bases in between. CDR3 sequence reads: CASSYRSTDSEQYF. The CDR3 DNA follows: TGTGCCAGCAGTTACAGGAGTACCGATAGCGAGCAGTACTTC.

The V call is TRBV27, the J call TRBJ2-5, with a weak D call TRBD1 (6 bases). The CDR3 spans 15 residues. The germline CDR1 and CDR2 sequences are MNHEY and SMNVEV (reference sequence). V lost 6 bases and J 1 base, leaving 15 bases between the germline ends. The CDR3 here is CASRPMTGFQETQYF. The CDR3 DNA is TGTGCCAGCAGACCAATGACAGGTTTCCAAGAGACCCAGTACTTC.